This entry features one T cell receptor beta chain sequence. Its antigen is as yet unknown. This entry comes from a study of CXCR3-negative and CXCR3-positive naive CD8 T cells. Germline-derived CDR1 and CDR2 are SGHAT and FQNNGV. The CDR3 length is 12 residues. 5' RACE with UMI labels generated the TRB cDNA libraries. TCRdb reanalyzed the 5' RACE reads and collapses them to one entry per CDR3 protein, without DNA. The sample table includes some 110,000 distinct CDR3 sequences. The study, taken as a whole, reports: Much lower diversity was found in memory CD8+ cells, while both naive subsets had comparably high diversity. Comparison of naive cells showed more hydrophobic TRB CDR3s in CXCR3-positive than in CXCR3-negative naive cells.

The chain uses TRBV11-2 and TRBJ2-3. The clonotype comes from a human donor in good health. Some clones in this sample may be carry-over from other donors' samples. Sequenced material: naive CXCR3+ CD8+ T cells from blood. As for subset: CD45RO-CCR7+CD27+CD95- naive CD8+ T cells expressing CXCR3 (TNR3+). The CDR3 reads CASSLDEDTQYF.